The 32 T cell receptor beta chains below all came from one sample that was sequenced in a study of CD8+ T cells in alopecia areata. Extracted RNA was reverse transcribed, and the resulting cDNA served as sequencing template. The assay was immunoSEQ multiplex PCR, and TCRdb's table has in-frame clones only and misses some. The sample carries roughly 4,300 clones, about 69% recorded once. The treatment was: oral pan-JAK inhibitor, 5-10 mg twice daily. From alopecia areata patients, lesional scalp punch biopsies and peripheral blood were collected. The specimen comprised skin, sampled at week 4, from a patient treated with tofacitinib. Receptors were obtained from a human donor with alopecia areata.

The J gene is TRBJ1-5, the V gene TRBV7-8; D remains unclear. The CDR3 extends over 12 amino acids. Germline values: CDR1 SGHVS, CDR2 FQNEAQ. Deletions cut 6 bases from V and 2 bases from J, with 5 bases between. CDR3 bases: TGTGCCAGCAGGGTTGGCAATCAGCCCCAGCATTTT. Its protein product is CASRVGNQPQHF. Combining the CDR3 with reference TRBV7-8 and TRBJ1-5 gives the whole variable domain GAGVSQSPRYKVAKRGQDVALRCDPISGHVSLFWYQQALGQGPEFLTYFQNEAQLDKSGLPSDRFFAERPEGSVSTLKIQRTQQEDSAVYLCASRVGNQPQHFGDGTRLSIL.

The chain uses TRBV27 and TRBJ1-4; tentatively, D is TRBD1 (6 bases). Germline CDR1 MNHEY, CDR2 SMNVEV (reference sequence). The CDR3 has 18 amino acids. With 5 bases removed from V and 3 bases from J, the gap between germline ends came to 22 bases. CDR3 loop: CASSRYNPQGSPNEKLFF. CDR3 DNA sequence: TGTGCCAGCAGTCGCTACAACCCGCAGGGGAGCCCTAATGAAAAACTGTTTTTT.

This clone appeared a few times. The J gene is TRBJ2-5, the V gene TRBV7-2; 8 bases line up with TRBD2. In germline, CDR1 is SGHTA, CDR2 FQGNSA. The CDR3 length is 14 residues. The trim removed 0 bases at V and 7 bases at J, leaving 4 bases unmatched. The CDR3 nucleotides are TGTGCCAGCAGCTTAGCGCCCAGCGGGGGGACCCAGTACTTC. This translates into CASSLAPSGGTQYF.

The chain is built from TRBV28 and TRBJ2-5, with TRBD2 as a possible D gene (6 bases). Germline V gene lookup returns CDR1 MDHEN and CDR2 SYDVKM. V shed 6 bases and J shed 2 bases, with 10 bases lying between them. CDR3 length: 13 amino acids. The CDR3 nucleotides are TGTGCCAGCAGCGGGAGCGGTCAAGAGACCCAGTACTTC. Translation gives CASSGSGQETQYF.

The genes are TRBV11-2 and TRBJ2-5; tentative D call: TRBD1 (6 bases). Germline CDR1 and CDR2: SGHAT and FQNNGV. V dropped 5 bases and J dropped 10 bases, with 17 bases sitting between them. This CDR3 region has 13 residues. The chain's CDR3 is CASSLARDTNQYF. In nucleotides, the CDR3 is TGTGCCAGCAGCCTAGCCCGGGACACGAACCAGTACTTC. Together with reference TRBV11-2 and TRBJ2-5, the CDR3 gives the full variable domain: EAGVAQSPRYKIIEKRQSVAFWCNPISGHATLYWYQQILGQGPKLLIQFQNNGVVDDSQLPKDRFSAERLKGVDSTLKIQPAKLEDSAVYLCASSLARDTNQYFGPGTRLLVL.

The chain employs TRBV2 and TRBJ2-1; 13 nucleotides align to TRBD2. This CDR3 spans 17 amino acids. V shed 4 bases, J shed 4 bases, and the junction held 7 bases outside the gene matches. Per germline, CDR1 SNHLY and CDR2 FYNNEI. CDR3 coding DNA: TGTGCCAGCAGTGCTAGGGGACTAGCGGGACATTACAATGAGCAGTTCTTC. This translates into CASSARGLAGHYNEQFF. The full variable domain, its missing parts supplied by reference TRBV2 and TRBJ2-1, is EPEVTQTPSHQVTQMGQEVILRCVPISNHLYFYWYRQILGQKVEFLVSFYNNEISEKSEIFDDQFSVERPDGSNFTLKIRSTKLEDSAMYFCASSARGLAGHYNEQFFGPGTRLTVL.

The rearrangement uses TRBV6-5 and TRBJ2-3; D is ambiguous. Germline-derived CDR1 and CDR2 are MNHEY and SVGAGI. The CDR3 contains 15 residues. V lost 6 bases and J 3 bases, leaving 16 bases between the germline ends. The CDR3: CASSTGPVGTDTQYF. The CDR3 nucleotides read TGTGCCAGCAGCACCGGACCGGTGGGGACAGATACGCAGTATTTT.

The chain links TRBV14 to TRBJ2-7; D ambiguous. The V and J ends lost 1 base and 5 bases respectively, with 9 bases between them. This CDR3 comprises 13 residues. Germline V gene lookup returns CDR1 SGHDN and CDR2 FVKESK. CDR3 nucleotide sequence: TGTGCCAGCAGCCAAGTTATCAGCCACGAGCAGTACTTC. It codes for CASSQVISHEQYF.

The V call is TRBV6-5, the J call TRBJ1-2; D unresolved. Trimming cost V 6 bases and J 3 bases, with 17 bases left between them. The CDR3 sequence is 15 residues long. Germline V gene data show CDR1 as MNHEY and CDR2 as SVGAGI. The DNA for the CDR3 is TGTGCCAGCAGCCAAAAGTCCCTAGGATACTATGGCTACACCTTC. Amino acid sequence: CASSQKSLGYYGYTF.

The sample holds a few counts of this clone. The chain joins TRBV5-6 to TRBJ2-3; 10 nucleotides line up with TRBD2. The germline V gene encodes CDR1 SGHDT and CDR2 YYEEEE. J lost 7 bases, V lost 1 base, and 3 bases had no gene match. The CDR3 contains 14 residues. CDR3 in amino acids: CASSLTSGTYTQYF. CDR3 in DNA: TGTGCCAGCAGCTTGACTAGCGGGACGTATACGCAGTATTTT.

The chain has TRBV4-2 and TRBJ1-1; possibly TRBD1 for D (5 bases). CDR3 size: 11 residues. Germline values: CDR1 LGHNA, CDR2 YNFKEQ. Trimming left V 1 base short and J 8 bases short, with 5 bases between. In DNA form, the CDR3 reads TGTGCCAGCAGCCAAGGGGGGGAAGCTTTCTTT. Translated, it gives CASSQGGEAFF.

This chain connects TRBV9 to TRBJ2-2, with 8 bases that match TRBD1. Germline values: CDR1 SGDLS, CDR2 YYNGEE. This CDR3 is built from 15 residues. With 3 bases clipped from V and 2 bases from J, the junction kept 3 bases outside the gene matches. The CDR3, as DNA: TGTGCCAGCAGCGGGACAGGGAAAAACACCGGGGAGCTGTTTTTT. Translating gives CASSGTGKNTGELFF.

The chain couples TRBV27 to TRBJ2-1, with D possibly matching TRBD1 (5 bases). The CDR3 totals 18 residues. With 5 bases removed from V and 0 bases from J, the gap between germline ends came to 20 bases. Germline V gene lookup returns CDR1 MNHEY and CDR2 SMNVEV (reference sequence). In DNA form, the CDR3 reads TGTGCCAGCAGTCCGGATCGACTGACAGAAGGCTCCTACAATGAGCAGTTCTTC. This encodes CASSPDRLTEGSYNEQFF.

The rearrangement joins TRBV4-2 to TRBJ2-5; unclear D gene. There are 12 residues in the CDR3. V lost 0 bases and J 8 bases, leaving 7 bases between the germline ends. Germline V gives CDR1 LGHNA, CDR2 YNFKEQ. Here the CDR3 DNA reads TGTGCCAGCAGCCAAGACAGGTTAACCCAGTACTTC. Amino acid sequence: CASSQDRLTQYF.

The rearrangement links TRBV28 to TRBJ1-5; no reliable D call. With 6 bases removed from V and 3 bases from J, the gap between germline ends came to 15 bases. Germline V lookup: CDR1 MDHEN, CDR2 SYDVKM. CDR3 length: 15 residues. CDR3 nucleotides: TGTGCCAGCAGCCTAGAGGGTAAAGTCAATCAGCCCCAGCATTTT. Protein product: CASSLEGKVNQPQHF.

This clone was seen only a few times. This rearrangement joins TRBV30 to TRBJ1-4; no clear D. The CDR3 extends over 16 amino acids. Trimming took off 1 base at V and 0 bases at J, with 12 bases between the two ends. CDR1 and CDR2 (germline): GTSNPN, SVGIG (reference sequence). Here the CDR3 reads CAWSGASFSTNEKLFF. Here the CDR3 DNA reads TGTGCCTGGAGTGGGGCCAGTTTCTCAACTAATGAAAAACTGTTTTTT.

CDR3 in amino acids: CSARDMRGQYF. For the CDR3, the DNA is TGCAGTGCTAGAGATATGAGGGGGCAGTACTTC. This sequence joins TRBV20-1 and TRBJ2-7; D assignment may be TRBD1 or TRBD2 (5 bases each). The CDR3 extends over 11 amino acids. Trimming shortened V by 0 bases and J by 9 bases, and 9 bases separated the two germline ends. Looked up from germline, CDR1 is DFQATT and CDR2 is SNEGSKA (reference sequence).

This clone occurred a few times. J is TRBJ2-1 and V is TRBV4-1; tentative D call: TRBD1 (5 bases). Trimming left V 1 base short and J 0 bases short, with 10 bases between. The CDR3 spans 16 residues. Germline V gives CDR1 MGHRA, CDR2 YSYEKL. CDR3 nucleotide sequence: TGCGCCAGCAGCCAAGGGGGCGGAGCCTCCTACAATGAGCAGTTCTTC. As protein: CASSQGGGASYNEQFF.

This rearrangement joins TRBV6-5 to TRBJ1-3; D uncertain. The CDR3 totals 12 residues. Germline CDR1 and CDR2: MNHEY and SVGAGI. V lost 8 bases and J lost 2, with 7 bases in between. The CDR3 spells CASGTAGNTIYF. CDR3 in DNA: TGTGCCAGCGGAACAGCTGGAAACACCATATATTTT.

This CDR3 reads CASSFRTGGGANVLTF. In DNA form, the CDR3 reads TGTGCCAGTAGTTTCCGGACAGGGGGTGGGGCCAACGTCCTGACTTTC. V is TRBV19 and J is TRBJ2-6; 10 bases are shared with TRBD1. Germline CDR1 LNHDA, CDR2 SQIVND (reference sequence). V trimming: 5 bases; J trimming: 3 bases; junction bases outside the gene matches: 4. The CDR3 covers 16 residues.

This chain connects TRBV29-1 to TRBJ2-7, with D perhaps TRBD2 (6 bases). CDR3 length: 12 residues. In germline, CDR1 is SQVTM, CDR2 ANQGSEA. V lost 4 bases to trimming and J lost 6 bases, with 13 bases between them. The CDR3 sequence: CSVGGESAEQYF. The DNA of the CDR3 is TGCAGCGTTGGCGGGGAGTCAGCCGAGCAGTACTTC.

This clone has a handful of counts. The chain employs TRBV7-2 and TRBJ2-5; unclear D gene. Between the trimmed V and J ends, which lost 2 bases and 2 bases, there was a span of 15 bases. Germline V gene data show CDR1 as SGHTA and CDR2 as FQGNSA. This CDR3 is built from 16 residues. CDR3 coding DNA: TGTGCCAGCAGCTTATTGGCAGGATGGGGTCAAGAGACCCAGTACTTC. It yields the protein CASSLLAGWGQETQYF. The entire variable domain, with the rest obtained from reference TRBV7-2 and TRBJ2-5, is as follows: GAGVSQSPSNKVTEKGKDVELRCDPISGHTALYWYRQSLGQGLEFLIYFQGNSAPDKSGLPSDRFSAERTGGSVSTLTIQRTQQEDSAVYLCASSLLAGWGQETQYFGPGTRLLVL.

This clone was recorded a few times. This sample includes further DNA sequences coding for the same CDR3. CDR3 region: CASSQEGGGGNEQYF. Here the CDR3 DNA reads TGCGCCAGCAGCCAAGAAGGAGGGGGGGGAAACGAGCAGTACTTC. This rearrangement joins TRBV4-1 to TRBJ2-7, with a weak D call TRBD2 (7 bases). Germline V lookup: CDR1 MGHRA, CDR2 YSYEKL. The V and J ends lost 0 bases and 5 bases respectively, with 14 bases between them. This CDR3 is built from 15 residues.

The rearrangement joins TRBV28 to TRBJ2-7, with D tentatively TRBD1 (6 bases). This CDR3 has 12 amino acids. The V end was cut by 7 bases, the J end by 1 base, with 8 bases between. The germline gives CDR1 MDHEN, CDR2 SYDVKM. The CDR3 DNA follows: TGTGCCAGCAAGAGGGGGTCCTACGAGCAGTACTTC. It encodes CASKRGSYEQYF.

The genes are TRBV5-4 and TRBJ2-3; D may be TRBD2 (6 bases). In germline, CDR1 is SGHNT, CDR2 YYREEE (reference sequence). The CDR3 has 16 residues. The V end was cut by 2 bases, the J end by 1 base, with 14 bases between. CDR3 sequence: CASSFGREFGTDTQYF. CDR3 bases: TGTGCCAGCAGCTTTGGCCGGGAGTTTGGCACAGATACGCAGTATTTT.

The J gene is TRBJ2-5, the V gene TRBV4-2; 13 positions agree with TRBD2. Trimming removed 1 base from V and 4 bases from J; junction bases left unmatched: 3. Germline V CDR1 and CDR2: LGHNA, YNFKEQ. This CDR3 spans 16 amino acids. The DNA of the CDR3 is TGTGCCAGCAGCCAAGGGACTAGCGGGAGCCTAGAGACCCAGTACTTC. Translated, it gives CASSQGTSGSLETQYF.

This clone was detected a few times. The chain joins TRBV2 to TRBJ2-7; tentatively, D is TRBD2 (5 bases). The CDR3 is made up of 15 amino acids. CDR1 and CDR2 from the germline V gene are SNHLY and FYNNEI. V was shortened by 10 bases and J by 2 bases, with 21 bases between the two germline ends. The CDR3 region is CATVPREGSPYEQYF. The CDR3 nucleotides are TGTGCCACCGTACCCCGGGAAGGGTCGCCCTACGAGCAGTACTTC.

The CDR3 coding sequence is TGTGCCAGCAGTTTACAGGGTAGGCCGGTAACTGAAGCTTTCTTT. Its translation is CASSLQGRPVTEAFF. This chain connects TRBV2 to TRBJ1-1, with D tentatively TRBD1 (6 bases). Germline CDR1 and CDR2: SNHLY and FYNNEI. The CDR3 contains 15 residues. V was pared by 5 bases and J by 5 bases, with 18 bases between.

V usage is TRBV28 and J usage is TRBJ2-3, with 12 bases that match TRBD2. Germline CDR1 reads MDHEN; CDR2 reads SYDVKM. This CDR3 has 18 amino acids. V shed 6 bases, J shed 4 bases, and the junction held 14 bases outside the gene matches. CDR3 sequence: CASSTRLAGVFPPDTQYF. The CDR3 nucleotides are TGTGCCAGCAGCACGAGACTAGCGGGAGTTTTTCCCCCAGATACGCAGTATTTT.

Only a few counts were recorded for this clone. CDR3 in amino acids: CASSLLGRNEQFF. The CDR3 DNA reads as TGTGCCAGCAGTTTATTAGGCAGGAATGAGCAGTTCTTC. The rearrangement links TRBV27 to TRBJ2-1; D unresolved. V was cut by 1 base and J by 7 bases, with 8 bases left in between. CDR1 is MNHEY and CDR2 is SMNVEV in the germline V gene (reference sequence). This CDR3 spans 13 amino acids.

The chain joins TRBV7-3 to TRBJ2-5; possibly TRBD1 or TRBD2 for D (5 bases each). The DNA matches TRBJ2-7 better at its end, which makes the J call doubtful. This CDR3 spans 17 amino acids. Germline V gene sequence: CDR1 SGHTA, CDR2 FQGTGA. The CDR3 sequence is CAQIGAGNGVTTYEQYF. CDR3 DNA sequence: TGTGCCCAGATCGGGGCCGGGAATGGGGTGACGACCTACGAGCAGTACTTC.

This clone was seen once. V and J are TRBV2 and TRBJ2-1; 10 bases line up with TRBD2. J gave up 8 bases and V 4 bases, and 8 bases lay outside the gene matches. Germline assignment: CDR1 SNHLY and CDR2 FYNNEI. This CDR3 is built from 15 residues. This CDR3 reads CASSVALAGSYEQFF. In nucleotides, the CDR3 is TGTGCCAGCAGTGTTGCACTAGCGGGATCCTATGAGCAGTTCTTC.